The 18 T cell receptor beta chains listed next were all sequenced from one sample in a study of T cell responses to AZD1222 COVID-19 vaccine (dated by TCRdb to the early 2020s). The library was generated by the immunoSEQ multiplex PCR assay. TCRdb retrieved this table from immuneACCESS and kept in-frame rearrangements only. Not all clones are present; in checked studies, unresolved V genes account for under half, and no reason is known for the remainder. The sample includes some 100,000 clones, with about 93% observed a single time. 1.5% to 2% of the sample rests with the top ten. What the time point label conveys for this sample: baseline before first vaccination. The sequenced sample was peripheral blood, obtained on day 0 of AZD1222 vaccination. The origin of the receptors is an adult in good health.

The rearrangement links TRBV27 to TRBJ2-7; tentatively, D is TRBD2 (9 bases). With 2 bases removed from V and 6 bases from J, the gap between germline ends came to 35 bases. The CDR3 extends over 21 amino acids. Germline assignment: CDR1 MNHEY and CDR2 SMNVEV (reference sequence). CDR3 sequence: CASSLDRGSSGSGRLPSEQYF. CDR3 bases: TGTGCCAGCAGTTTAGACAGGGGCTCCTCGGGGAGCGGGAGGCTCCCGTCCGAGCAGTACTTC.

The V call is TRBV7-8, the J call TRBJ1-2; D is uncertain. V was pared by 5 bases and J by 2 bases, with 18 bases between. Germline V CDR1 and CDR2: SGHVS, FQNEAQ. The CDR3 totals 16 residues. Here the CDR3 reads CASSPVSGLANYGYTF. CDR3 DNA sequence: TGTGCCAGCAGCCCCGTATCGGGTTTAGCGAACTATGGCTACACCTTC. Variable domain in full (rest from reference TRBV7-8 and TRBJ1-2): GAGVSQSPRYKVAKRGQDVALRCDPISGHVSLFWYQQALGQGPEFLTYFQNEAQLDKSGLPSDRFFAERPEGSVSTLKIQRTQQEDSAVYLCASSPVSGLANYGYTFGSGTRLTVV.

The V gene is TRBV9, the J gene TRBJ2-1; 10 bases are a match to TRBD2. V shed 0 bases, J shed 5 bases, and the junction held 8 bases outside the gene matches. This CDR3 has 17 amino acids. Germline V lookup: CDR1 SGDLS, CDR2 YYNGEE. CDR3 nucleotide sequence: TGTGCCAGCAGCGTAGAGCGGCGTAGCGGGGGGAACAATGAGCAGTTCTTC. It encodes CASSVERRSGGNNEQFF.

The J gene is TRBJ2-7, the V gene TRBV7-9; D gene ambiguous. The length of the CDR3 is 13 residues. Germline V gene lookup returns CDR1 SEHNR and CDR2 FQNEAQ (reference sequence). The ends were cut back, 8 bases at V and 5 bases at J, with 16 bases in the middle. DNA for the CDR3: TGTGCCAGCGGATTGAGTCTTCCCCACGAGCAGTACTTC. This encodes CASGLSLPHEQYF.

The chain joins TRBV19 to TRBJ2-7; D gene uncertain. This CDR3 contains 15 residues. The germline V and J ends were trimmed by 6 bases and 3 bases, with 18 bases remaining between them. The germline CDR1 and CDR2 sequences are LNHDA and SQIVND (reference sequence). In nucleotides, the CDR3 is TGTGCCAGTAGCATGACCGATTCTTCCTACTACGAGCAGTACTTC. Its protein product is CASSMTDSSYYEQYF.

This chain joins TRBV7-2 and TRBJ1-5; TRBD1 is a possible D gene (6 bases). With 1 base removed from V and 7 bases from J, the gap between germline ends came to 14 bases. There are 15 residues in the CDR3. Germline V gene sequence: CDR1 SGHTA, CDR2 FQGNSA. CDR3 DNA: TGTGCCAGCAGCTTAGGACAGGCGATTTCACAGCCCCAGCATTTT. Translated: CASSLGQAISQPQHF.

The J gene is TRBJ1-4, the V gene TRBV10-3; D is unclear. The germline V gene encodes CDR1 ENHRY and CDR2 SYGVKD. V gave up 3 bases and J gave up 0 bases, with 2 bases separating them. The CDR3 totals 13 residues. The CDR3 reads CAISESTNEKLFF. The CDR3, as DNA: TGTGCCATCAGTGAATCAACTAATGAAAAACTGTTTTTT.

The chain is built from TRBV28 and TRBJ2-5; 8 bases match TRBD2. The CDR3 is 16 amino acids. The germline V gene has CDR1 MDHEN and CDR2 SYDVKM. Losses at the gene ends were 2 bases for V and 5 bases for J; bases not matched to a gene: 10. CDR3 loop: CASSLHRLAPTETQYF. The CDR3 DNA reads TGTGCCAGCAGTTTACATAGACTAGCGCCCACGGAGACCCAGTACTTC.

The chain employs TRBV19 and TRBJ2-1; D uncertain. V lost 8 bases, J lost 6 bases, and 14 bases lay in between. The CDR3 length is 13 residues. The germline gives CDR1 LNHDA, CDR2 SQIVND (reference sequence). This chain's CDR3 is CASLNLEFNEQFF. In DNA form, the CDR3 reads TGTGCCAGTCTTAATCTAGAGTTCAATGAGCAGTTCTTC.

The rearrangement links TRBV5-4 to TRBJ1-1, with D unresolved. Germline CDR1 reads SGHNT; CDR2 reads YYREEE (reference sequence). The CDR3 is 14 amino acids. The V end was cut by 0 bases, the J end by 4 bases, with 10 bases between. CDR3 amino acids: CASSLGTSPTEAFF. CDR3 nucleotide sequence: TGTGCCAGCAGCTTGGGCACTAGTCCCACTGAAGCTTTCTTT.

This chain connects TRBV11-2 to TRBJ1-5; D unresolved. V shed 2 bases and J shed 3 bases, with 5 bases lying between them. The CDR3 extends over 13 amino acids. CDR1 is SGHAT and CDR2 is FQNNGV in the germline V gene. CDR3 nucleotide sequence: TGTGCCAGCAGCTTATCACACAATCAGCCCCAGCATTTT. This translates into CASSLSHNQPQHF.

The gene calls are TRBV24-1 and TRBJ2-1; 9 nucleotides line up with TRBD2. Germline V gene sequence: CDR1 KGHDR, CDR2 SFDVKD. This CDR3 is 16 amino acids long. Trimming cost V 3 bases and J 3 bases; bases outside gene matches: 5. The CDR3 region is CATSDDLAGHYNEQFF. The CDR3 DNA sequence: TGTGCCACCAGTGATGACCTAGCGGGACACTACAATGAGCAGTTCTTC.

This clone was counted a single time. The CDR3 sequence is CASSQFTGDGNEQYF. CDR3 bases: TGTGCCAGCAGCCAATTCACGGGAGACGGCAACGAGCAGTACTTC. The chain combines TRBV3-1 (or the pseudogene TRBV3-2) with TRBJ2-7; possible D gene TRBD2, 6 bases. Germline CDR1 reads LGHDT; CDR2 reads YNNKEL (reference sequence). The CDR3 has 15 residues. V lost 2 bases and J 5 bases, leaving 16 bases between the germline ends.

This sequence joins TRBV28 and TRBJ1-1, with unresolved D. Germline CDR1 is MDHEN and CDR2 is SYDVKM. V was pared by 5 bases and J by 3 bases, with 16 bases between. The CDR3 covers 15 residues. The CDR3 DNA reads TGTGCCAGCAGTACCCGTCGGCAACTGTACACTGAAGCTTTCTTT. Its protein product is CASSTRRQLYTEAFF.

This sequence joins TRBV14 and TRBJ2-5; D possibly corresponds to TRBD2 (5 bases). This CDR3 region has 15 residues. The germline V gene encodes CDR1 SGHDN and CDR2 FVKESK. Trimming took off 0 bases at V and 4 bases at J, with 12 bases between the two ends. CDR3 sequence reads: CASSQEILAPETQYF. In DNA form, the CDR3 reads TGTGCCAGCAGCCAAGAAATCCTAGCACCAGAGACCCAGTACTTC. The whole variable domain, filled in from reference TRBV14 and TRBJ2-5, reads EAGVTQFPSHSVIEKGQTVTLRCDPISGHDNLYWYRRVMGKEIKFLLHFVKESKQDESGMPNNRFLAERTGGTYSTLKVQPAELEDSGVYFCASSQEILAPETQYFGPGTRLLVL.

The sample holds one count of this clone. This rearrangement joins TRBV11-2 to TRBJ1-2; D gene uncertain. V lost 5 bases and J 3 bases, leaving 19 bases between the germline ends. The V gene's germline CDR1 is SGHAT and CDR2 FQNNGV. The CDR3 covers 16 residues. The CDR3 bases are TGTGCCAGCAGCCCCACACGCCGGGCGGGCGACTATGGCTACACCTTC. This codes for CASSPTRRAGDYGYTF.

The CDR3 nucleotides read TGCGCCAGCAGCCAACCAACACTAGCGGGAGCTTACAATGAGCAGTTCTTC. This sequence encodes CASSQPTLAGAYNEQFF. V is TRBV4-1 and J is TRBJ2-1, with TRBD2 matching over 11 bases. Germline V gene data show CDR1 as MGHRA and CDR2 as YSYEKL. After removal of 2 bases from V and 4 bases from J, the junction contained 7 bases not matched to a gene. This CDR3 comprises 17 residues.

This clone turned up a few times. The chain joins TRBV7-9 to TRBJ2-5; tentatively, D is TRBD2 (5 bases). The germline V gene has CDR1 SEHNR and CDR2 FQNEAQ (reference sequence). This CDR3 has 13 residues. The germline V and J ends were trimmed by 3 bases and 2 bases, with 7 bases remaining between them. The CDR3 coding sequence is TGTGCCAGCAGCTTTAGCGTACAAGAGACCCAGTACTTC. Residues: CASSFSVQETQYF.